This section outlines one T cell receptor beta chain sequence together with its context. The antigen remains unidentified. The data are from a study of cytomegalovirus exposure and HLA in healthy donors. Whole-study results and caveats: The study designated 150 or so TCR beta chains cytomegalovirus-associated. In vitro data verified a few CMV-associated chains as specific for CMV antigens. Accounts indicate the classifier identified cytomegalovirus status with strong specificity and sensitivity.

The PCR contained 60 Vbeta and 13 Jbeta primers. Assay: immunoSEQ multiplex PCR; the TCRdb copy retains only in-frame clones and omits some. The data hold about 120,000 clones, with around 82% observed a single time. V lost 5 bases to trimming and J lost 1 base, with 9 bases between them. Germline V gene sequence: CDR1 MNHEY, CDR2 SMNVEV (reference sequence). This CDR3 comprises 14 residues. The TCR originated in a man aged 30 to 39 in good health and CMV-seropositive. The material sequenced was PBMCs. V is TRBV27 and J is TRBJ1-3; D ambiguous. CDR3 region: CASSPAGSGNTIYF. CDR3 coding DNA: TGTGCCAGCAGTCCCGCCGGGTCTGGAAACACCATATATTTT.